The 21 T cell receptor beta chains below all came from one sample that was sequenced in a study of OX40 agonist ivuxolimab in advanced cancers. The data were produced by immunoSEQ multiplex PCR, yet TCRdb's version contains in-frame clones alone and is incomplete. This table holds fewer than 70,000 clones, around 90% found once. Here the sequenced sample was CD4+ or CD8+ T cells sorted from blood, taken in a trial of the OX40 agonist ivuxolimab. Source of these receptors: an adult with an advanced solid tumor such as melanoma, head and neck, liver or kidney cancer.

The CDR3 sequence: CASSLGTSEYNEQFF. In DNA, the CDR3 is TGTGCCAGCAGCTTAGGGACTAGCGAGTACAATGAGCAGTTCTTC. The chain uses TRBV7-9 and TRBJ2-1; TRBD2 matches 9 bases. There are 15 residues in the CDR3. CDR1 and CDR2 (germline): SEHNR, FQNEAQ (reference sequence). Trimming removed 1 base from V and 4 bases from J; junction bases left unmatched: 2.

CDR3 protein: CATGPRTDTQYF. The CDR3 DNA reads TGTGCCACAGGACCTCGCACAGATACGCAGTATTTT. V gene TRBV19 combines with J gene TRBJ2-3; D unclear. The ends were cut back, 10 bases at V and 1 base at J, with 9 bases in the middle. The germline V gene encodes CDR1 LNHDA and CDR2 SQIVND (reference sequence). The CDR3 contains 12 residues.

The gene calls are TRBV30 and TRBJ2-6, with 7 bases aligning to TRBD2. CDR1 is GTSNPN, CDR2 SVGIG, per germline (reference sequence). V was clipped by 7 bases and J by 0 bases; unmatched bases: 3. CDR3 length: 14 amino acids. The CDR3 DNA sequence: TGTGCCTCCGGGGGGAACTCTGGGGCCAACGTCCTGACTTTC. Amino acids: CASGGNSGANVLTF.

V gene TRBV10-3 combines with J gene TRBJ2-7; 7 bases are a match to TRBD2. J was trimmed by 0 bases and V by 0 bases; bases with no gene match: 2. The germline V gene has CDR1 ENHRY and CDR2 SYGVKD. This CDR3 spans 15 amino acids. The CDR3 protein is CAISESSGASYEQYF. Here the CDR3 DNA reads TGTGCCATCAGTGAGTCGAGCGGGGCCTCCTACGAGCAGTACTTC.

V gene TRBV11-3 combines with J gene TRBJ2-5; perhaps D is TRBD1 or TRBD2 (5 bases each). CDR3 size: 12 residues. Trimming left V 7 bases short and J 2 bases short, with 8 bases between. Per the germline V gene, CDR1 is SGHNT and CDR2 is YENEEA. CDR3 residues: CASKGPQETQYF. DNA of the CDR3: TGTGCCAGCAAGGGACCACAAGAGACCCAGTACTTC.

This rearrangement joins TRBV27 to TRBJ2-3; 10 bases are a match to TRBD2. This CDR3 has 13 amino acids. V lost 8 bases to trimming and J lost 8 bases; unmatched junction nucleotides: 7. Germline V CDR1 and CDR2: MNHEY, SMNVEV (reference sequence). The chain's CDR3 is CASGTSGILTQYF. The CDR3, as DNA: TGTGCCAGCGGTACTAGCGGGATCCTTACGCAGTATTTT.

This chain links TRBV6-6 with TRBJ2-1; TRBD2 agrees at 14 bases. Germline V gene lookup returns CDR1 MNHNY and CDR2 SVGAGI (reference sequence). CDR3 length: 15 residues. V was pared by 6 bases and J by 9 bases, with 7 bases of the junction left unmatched. The CDR3 sequence: CASSTGTSGSFEQFF. In DNA form, the CDR3 reads TGTGCCAGCAGCACCGGGACTAGCGGGAGTTTTGAGCAGTTCTTC.

CDR3 in DNA: TGTGCCAGCAGCGGGCCGACTAGCAATCAGCCCCAGCATTTT. Its protein product is CASSGPTSNQPQHF. J is TRBJ1-5 and V is TRBV9; D gene ambiguous. The CDR3 contains 14 residues. CDR1 and CDR2 from the germline V gene are SGDLS and YYNGEE. V lost 3 bases and J 0 bases, leaving 7 bases between the germline ends.

V gene TRBV2 combines with J gene TRBJ2-7; the D gene is possibly TRBD1 (5 bases). The CDR3 spans 14 residues. Germline V lookup: CDR1 SNHLY, CDR2 FYNNEI. V was trimmed by 2 bases and J by 1 base, leaving 9 bases between them. The CDR3 DNA follows: TGTGCCAGCAGTGAAACCAGGGTTTCCTACGAGCAGTACTTC. Translated, it gives CASSETRVSYEQYF.

The chain couples TRBV9 to TRBJ2-1, with 13 positions matching TRBD2. The CDR3 covers 16 residues. Germline trimming cut 3 bases from V and 10 bases from J; bases unmatched to any gene: 10. The germline V gene encodes CDR1 SGDLS and CDR2 YYNGEE. CDR3 sequence: CASSGSGTSGMGEQFF. In DNA form, the CDR3 reads TGTGCCAGCAGCGGATCCGGGACTAGCGGGATGGGAGAGCAGTTCTTC.

The chain links TRBV11-3 to TRBJ2-7; 9 positions match TRBD1. Losses at the gene ends were 6 bases for V and 1 base for J; bases not matched to a gene: 7. CDR3 length: 15 residues. CDR1 and CDR2 from the germline V gene are SGHNT and YENEEA. CDR3 residues: CASRMAGTGSYEQYF. For the CDR3, the DNA is TGTGCCAGCAGAATGGCCGGGACAGGGTCCTACGAGCAGTACTTC.

The rearrangement joins TRBV5-1 to TRBJ2-1, with a possible D match to TRBD1 (6 bases). CDR1 and CDR2 (germline): SGHRS, YFSETQ. V shed 0 bases and J shed 2 bases, with 9 bases lying between them. The CDR3 sequence is 15 residues long. CDR3 in amino acids: CASSLVGATYNEQFF. Written as DNA, the CDR3 is TGCGCCAGCAGCTTGGTGGGGGCAACCTACAATGAGCAGTTCTTC.

V usage is TRBV5-5 and J usage is TRBJ2-4; the match to TRBD2 covers 11 bases. The CDR3 contains 17 residues. Per germline, CDR1 SGHKS and CDR2 YYEKEE (reference sequence). Trimming at V came to 3 bases and at J to 2 bases, leaving 7 bases not matched to a gene. The CDR3 loop is CASSSTSGILSKNIQYF. The CDR3 nucleotides read TGTGCCAGCAGCTCGACTAGCGGGATATTATCCAAAAACATTCAGTACTTC.

The chain is built from TRBV29-1 and TRBJ2-3; perhaps TRBD1 as D (5 bases). There are 16 residues in the CDR3. Trimming cost V 0 bases and J 2 bases, with 15 bases left between them. The germline gives CDR1 SQVTM, CDR2 ANQGSEA. CDR3 loop: CSVEDSTASDTDTQYF. The CDR3 DNA reads TGCAGCGTTGAAGACTCGACAGCGTCTGACACAGATACGCAGTATTTT.

The chain combines TRBV28 with TRBJ2-7; D tentatively fits TRBD1 or TRBD2 (5 bases each). The CDR3 length is 15 residues. Germline-derived CDR1 and CDR2 are MDHEN and SYDVKM. Trimming took 5 bases from V and 3 from J, leaving 17 bases between them. The CDR3 DNA sequence: TGTGCCAGCAGTCCCCGGGACGGTTCACACTACGAGCAGTACTTC. Its translation is CASSPRDGSHYEQYF.

This chain uses TRBV28 with TRBJ1-2; 11 nucleotides align to TRBD1. V lost 8 bases and J lost 1; bases outside the gene matches: 6. Germline V gene sequence: CDR1 MDHEN, CDR2 SYDVKM. The CDR3 is 15 residues long. This CDR3 reads CASRRTGGVNYGYTF. The CDR3, as DNA: TGTGCCAGCCGGAGGACAGGGGGCGTTAACTATGGCTACACCTTC.

The rearrangement joins TRBV6-1 to TRBJ2-7; D is unclear. The V end was cut by 1 base, the J end by 3 bases, with 13 bases between. Germline values: CDR1 MNHNS, CDR2 SASEGT. This CDR3 is built from 15 residues. The CDR3 DNA reads TGTGCCAGCAGTGAAGGCTGGGGTAGAAGCTACGAGCAGTACTTC. It is translated as CASSEGWGRSYEQYF.

The chain is built from TRBV5-1 and TRBJ2-5, with 9 bases matching TRBD1. The CDR3 is 12 residues long. In germline, CDR1 is SGHRS, CDR2 YFSETQ. V shed 4 bases, J shed 5 bases, and the junction held 0 bases outside the gene matches. CDR3 sequence reads: CASSDRGETQYF. For the CDR3, the DNA is TGCGCCAGCAGCGACAGGGGGGAGACCCAGTACTTC.

This sequence joins TRBV7-8 and TRBJ2-7; the match to TRBD1 covers 8 bases. The V segment lost 6 bases and the J segment 7 bases; nucleotides outside the gene matches: 11. CDR1 and CDR2 from the germline V gene are SGHVS and FQNEAQ. This CDR3 contains 14 residues. The CDR3 sequence: CASRTGTGAVEQYF. The CDR3, as DNA: TGTGCCAGCAGGACCGGGACAGGCGCGGTTGAGCAGTACTTC.

The chain couples TRBV20-1 to TRBJ2-1; D is unclear. CDR1 is DFQATT, CDR2 SNEGSKA, per germline (reference sequence). The length of the CDR3 is 11 residues. V gave up 6 bases and J gave up 3 bases, with 6 bases separating them. The DNA of the CDR3 is TGCAGTGCCGCCGACTACAATGAGCAGTTCTTC. Translation: CSAADYNEQFF.

About this clone itself: The conserved phenylalanine or tryptophan is not found at the CDR3 terminus, so this likely reflects a read error. The CDR3 sequence: CASSVTGADYGYTL. CDR3 nucleotide sequence: TGTGCCAGCAGTGTAACAGGGGCAGACTATGGCTACACCCTC. The chain is built from TRBV2 and TRBJ1-2, with 7 bases fitting TRBD1. The germline gives CDR1 SNHLY, CDR2 FYNNEI. The ends lost 4 bases at V and 3 bases at J; junction bases unmatched: 5. CDR3 length: 14 residues.